This T cell receptor (beta chain) was sequenced during a study of cytomegalovirus exposure and HLA in healthy donors. Study-level information: Ancestry clustering placed 81% of about 400 genotyped donors in the Caucasian-associated cluster.

Study-level points and caveats: In vitro data verified three CMV-associated chains as specific for CMV antigens.

The primer mix had 60 Vbeta and 13 Jbeta primers. Some clones are missing from TCRdb's copy, which holds only in-frame ones; the method was immunoSEQ multiplex PCR. Among 99,000 or so clones, about 80% were seen once, and the ten largest hold approximately 8%. Turning to this clone: Its target is not known.

Input material: PBMCs. This clonotype was sampled from a man aged 35 to 55 in good health and CMV-seropositive.

In nucleotides, the CDR3 is TGTGCCATCAGTGAAGCCCGGGAAAAACTGTTTTTT. Translated, it gives CAISEAREKLFF. The chain recombines TRBV10-3 with TRBJ1-4; unclear D gene. The germline CDR1 and CDR2 sequences are ENHRY and SYGVKD. V shed 3 bases and J shed 8 bases, with 7 bases lying between them. This CDR3 region has 12 residues.